The present TCR beta chain was sequenced within a study of radiation and T cells in renal cell carcinoma. The CDR3 runs 15 residues. The V end was cut by 3 bases, the J end by 0 bases, with 9 bases between. CDR1 is MNHNS, CDR2 SASEGT, per germline. Sample time point: blood 2 weeks post-SBRT. As for treatment: 15 Gy SBRT to primary tumor, nephrectomy 4 weeks later. Repertoires were generated with immunoSEQ multiplex PCR, while TCRdb's copy carries only in-frame clones and drops some. The sample records some 50,000 clones, roughly 80% being singletons. The sequences come from blood, collected from a patient whose treatment included radiotherapy and nephrectomy. The chain combines TRBV6-1 with TRBJ1-3; D might be TRBD1 (5 bases). This receptor was obtained from a woman between 70 and 85 years old with renal cell carcinoma. This chain's CDR3 is CASSEGDSSGNTIYF. The CDR3 bases are TGTGCCAGCAGTGAGGGAGACAGCTCTGGAAACACCATATATTTT.